This T cell receptor beta chain was obtained from a study of blood T cells in healthy people across ages. Germline V CDR1 and CDR2: SGHKS, YYEKEE (reference sequence). The CDR3 length is 12 residues. PCR was performed a second time for about 7 to 11 cycles using a sample-barcoded 5' primer and a J-beta primer mix. TCRdb re-analysed the 5' RACE reads in MiXCR, keeping a single row per CDR3 protein. The data show almost 550,000 distinct CDR3 sequences, less than 25% seen once. This clonotype was seen only a few times. These records were also assigned to another study, of T cells of mothers and their children.

Sample: blood. The chain is built from TRBV5-5 and TRBJ2-5; no definite D call. The assigned J gene may be wrong: the sequence end matches TRBJ2-7 better. The receptor was derived from a boy aged 10-17 years in good health. The DNA for the CDR3 is TGTGCCAGCAGTTCCCTATCTACCGAGCAGTACTTC. This encodes CASSSLSTEQYF.